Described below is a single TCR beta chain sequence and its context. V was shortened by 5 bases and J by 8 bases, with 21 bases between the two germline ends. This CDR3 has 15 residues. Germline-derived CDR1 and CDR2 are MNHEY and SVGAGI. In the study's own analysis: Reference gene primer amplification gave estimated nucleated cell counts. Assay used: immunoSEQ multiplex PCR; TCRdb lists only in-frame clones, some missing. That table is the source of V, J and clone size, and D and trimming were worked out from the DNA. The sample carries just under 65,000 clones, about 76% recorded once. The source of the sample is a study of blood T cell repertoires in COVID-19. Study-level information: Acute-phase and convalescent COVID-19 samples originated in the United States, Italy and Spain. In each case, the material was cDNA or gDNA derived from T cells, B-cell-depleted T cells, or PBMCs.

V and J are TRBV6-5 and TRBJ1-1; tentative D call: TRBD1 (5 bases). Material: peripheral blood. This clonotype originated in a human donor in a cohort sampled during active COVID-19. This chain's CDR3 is CASSRQVIRDREAFF. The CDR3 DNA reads TGTGCCAGCAGTCGGCAGGTCATCAGGGATCGCGAAGCTTTCTTT.